A selection of T cell receptor beta chains follows, all from one sample in a study of T-cell reconstitution after alpha-beta-depleted transplantation in children. MiXCR, run by TCRdb on the PCR reads, gives a single entry per CDR3 protein. This table holds about 440,000 distinct CDR3 sequences, around two fifths found once. This specimen was PBMCs, taken before TCRalphabeta/CD19-depleted stem cell transplant. The receptors shown here come from a girl aged 2-10 years with aplastic anemia, due to receive a stem cell transplant. Each CDR3 is given with its conserved first and last residue. The order of the fields is J gene, clone size, V gene, D gene, CDR3 DNA, CDR3 protein. D genes are given only for firm matches. Only some rows state a clone size, as once, few, many or a class for expanded clones.

TRBJ1-4 once TRBV7-2 - TGTGCCAGCAGCCGGAATGAGGGAAAACTGTTTTTT CASSRNEGKLFF
TRBJ2-5 many TRBV7-2 - TGTGCCAGCAGCTTAAGTCCTCAAGAGACCCAGTACTTC CASSLSPQETQYF
TRBJ2-7 few TRBV5-1 - TGCGCCAGCAGCTGGGACACCGGATCCTACGAGCAGTACTTC CASSWDTGSYEQYF
TRBJ2-1 - TRBV5-1 - TGCGCCAGCAGTTCCAGCGTTGGGGAGACCTACAATGAGCAGTTCTTC CASSSSVGETYNEQFF
TRBJ1-5 few TRBV7-9 - TGTGCCAGCAGCTTAGTGGGTGACGCTAGTCAGCCCCAGCATTTT CASSLVGDASQPQHF
TRBJ2-2 - TRBV4-3 TRBD2 TGCGCCAGCAGCCAAGGTCCACTAGCGGGAGCCACCGGGGAGCTGTTTTTT CASSQGPLAGATGELFF
TRBJ2-1 - TRBV4-2 - TGTGCCAGCAGCCAAGAAATAGCAGTTGAGCAGTTCTTC CASSQEIAVEQFF
TRBJ2-7 many TRBV20-1 - TGCAGTGCTAGAGATCAAAGGAGCTCCTACGAGCAGTACTTC CSARDQRSSYEQYF
TRBJ2-1 few TRBV20-1 TRBD2 TGCAGTGCTCTGCGGACTAGCGGTTCCTCCTACAATGAGCAGTTCTTC CSALRTSGSSYNEQFF
TRBJ1-3 - TRBV11-2 TRBD1 TGTGCCAGCAGCTTGGCAGGGGGAGTCGGGTCTGGAAACACCATATATTTT CASSLAGGVGSGNTIYF
TRBJ2-2 many TRBV20-1 - TGCAGTGCTAGACCTCTTCGTACCGGGGAGCTGTTTTTT CSARPLRTGELFF
TRBJ2-7 - TRBV6-6 TRBD1 TGTGCCAGTTTCCCGGGACAGGGGTACGAGCAGTACTTC CASFPGQGYEQYF
TRBJ2-1 - TRBV5-1 TRBD1 TGCGCCAGCAGCTTGGCCGGACAGGGGGCATTCAATGAGCAGTTCTTC CASSLAGQGAFNEQFF
TRBJ1-1 - TRBV5-1 TRBD1 TGCGCCAGCAGCTTGGTTCAGGGGGGGAACACTGAAGCTTTCTTT CASSLVQGGNTEAFF
TRBJ2-5 few TRBV6-1 TRBD1 TGTGCCATTCTGGACAGGGGCCTAAGGAAGACCCAGTACTTC CAILDRGLRKTQYF
TRBJ2-3 few TRBV7-2 - TGTGCCAGCAGCTTAGGACGGCCAGATACGCAGTATTTT CASSLGRPDTQYF
TRBJ2-7 - TRBV12-3/TRBV12-4 TRBD2 TGTGCCAGCAGTCCAGCGGGAGGGCCCTCCTACGAGCAGTACTTC CASSPAGGPSYEQYF
TRBJ2-2 - TRBV5-4 - TGTGCCAGCAGCTTGGCGTGGAAGAACGGGAACACCGGGGAGCTGTTTTTT CASSLAWKNGNTGELFF
TRBJ2-3 - TRBV20-1 - TGCAGTGCACCGACAAGACTTGGCACAGATACGCAGTATTTT CSAPTRLGTDTQYF
TRBJ2-3 - TRBV10-2 TRBD2 TGCGCCAGCAGAGTGCTAGCGGGAACAGATACGCAGTATTTT CASRVLAGTDTQYF
TRBJ1-1 - TRBV27 - TGTGCCAGCAGTTTGGTCCCTCGGGGCCCAAACACTGAAGCTTTCTTT CASSLVPRGPNTEAFF
TRBJ1-1 few TRBV7-9 TRBD1 TGTGCCAGCAGCTTAGGGACAGGGTCGGTGAACACTGAAGCTTTCTTT CASSLGTGSVNTEAFF
TRBJ2-2 once TRBV5-1 - TGCGCCAGCAGCTTACTCCCCGACGCCGGGGAGCTGTTTTTT CASSLLPDAGELFF
TRBJ2-7 - TRBV7-9 - TGTGCCAGCAGCCAAGGCGTTGGAGTGTACGGGCAGTACTTC CASSQGVGVYGQYF
TRBJ2-3 - TRBV20-1 TRBD1 TGCAGTGTGATACAGGGGGGTTGGGGCACAGATACGCAGTATTTT CSVIQGGWGTDTQYF
TRBJ2-5 - TRBV4-2 - TGTGCCAGCAGCCAAGATGGCAGAGAGACCCAGTACTTC CASSQDGRETQYF
TRBJ2-6 - TRBV2 - TGTGCCAGCAGGCCCACAGAGCCTTACAGGGACCCTGGGGCCAACGTCCTGACTTTC CASRPTEPYRDPGANVLTF